One and the same sample provided the 30 T cell receptor beta chains below, sequenced in a study of T cell responses to AZD1222 COVID-19 vaccine. Only in-frame clones appear in the TCRdb table, and some are missing; sequencing was by immunoSEQ multiplex PCR. The table records roughly 150,000 clones, 90% of them present only once. Here the sequenced sample was peripheral blood, taken 28 days after the second AZD1222 dose. The source is an adult who received the AZD1222 COVID-19 vaccine.

The chain links TRBV9 to TRBJ1-6; 8 bases match TRBD1. The CDR3 contains 20 residues. Germline V gene data show CDR1 as SGDLS and CDR2 as YYNGEE. V gave up 0 bases and J gave up 2 bases; unmatched junction bases: 13. This CDR3 is CASSVVTGVAGSPYNSPLHF. The CDR3 nucleotides are TGTGCCAGCAGCGTAGTGACAGGGGTGGCCGGGAGCCCCTATAATTCACCCCTCCACTTT.

The chain combines TRBV30 with TRBJ1-4, with D unclear. Germline values: CDR1 GTSNPN, CDR2 SVGIG (reference sequence). V was shortened by 2 bases and J by 7 bases, with 14 bases between the two germline ends. This CDR3 is built from 14 residues. The CDR3 DNA sequence: TGTGCCTGGAGTTTCGGACGGAATTTTGAAAAACTGTTTTTT. Protein sequence: CAWSFGRNFEKLFF.

This clone occurred once. V gene TRBV9 combines with J gene TRBJ1-4; D is unresolved. V was cut by 4 bases and J by 7 bases, with 14 bases left in between. This CDR3 comprises 14 residues. Germline CDR1 reads SGDLS; CDR2 reads YYNGEE. The CDR3 coding sequence is TGTGCCAGCAGCCCCCAGATGGGAACTGAAAAACTGTTTTTT. Amino acids: CASSPQMGTEKLFF.

The V call is TRBV30, the J call TRBJ1-4, with 9 bases lining up with TRBD1. From germline, CDR1 is GTSNPN and CDR2 SVGIG (reference sequence). Trimming removed 1 base from V and 6 bases from J; junction bases left unmatched: 9. The CDR3 has 16 residues. CDR3 bases: TGTGCCTGGAGTGGAAAGGACAGGGGATGGGATGAAAAACTGTTTTTT. This translates into CAWSGKDRGWDEKLFF.

This clone was detected only once. The rearrangement uses TRBV29-1 and TRBJ2-5; D might be TRBD2 (6 bases). In germline, CDR1 is SQVTM, CDR2 ANQGSEA. V lost 3 bases and J lost 1, with 9 bases in between. The CDR3 totals 13 residues. The CDR3 reads CSVEGGAQETQYF. The CDR3 region has the DNA TGCAGCGTTGAGGGCGGGGCCCAAGAGACCCAGTACTTC.

The genes are TRBV19 and TRBJ1-2; TRBD1 agrees at 8 bases. This CDR3 spans 16 amino acids. Germline lookup yields CDR1 LNHDA and CDR2 SQIVND (reference sequence). V lost 0 bases to trimming and J lost 1 base; unmatched junction nucleotides: 4. For the CDR3, the DNA is TGTGCCAGTAGTATAGACCGACAGGGGATTAACTATGGCTACACCTTC. Translation: CASSIDRQGINYGYTF.

J is TRBJ1-5 and V is TRBV6-8; no firm D call. This CDR3 contains 18 residues. Deletions cut 3 bases from V and 4 bases from J, with 22 bases between. Germline CDR1 MNHGY, CDR2 SAAAGT. CDR3 DNA: TGTGCCAGCAGTTATAAGGGAGTATTGTGGGGATTTAATCAGCCCCAGCATTTT. Translation gives CASSYKGVLWGFNQPQHF.

The V gene is TRBV11-2, the J gene TRBJ1-3, with a possible D match to TRBD1 (6 bases). The germline gives CDR1 SGHAT, CDR2 FQNNGV. V was shortened by 0 bases and J by 0 bases, with 12 bases between the two germline ends. The CDR3 sequence is 17 residues long. The CDR3 sequence: CASSLDPRTVSGNTIYF. CDR3 sequence (DNA): TGTGCCAGCAGCTTAGATCCCCGGACAGTCTCTGGAAACACCATATATTTT. Filled out from reference TRBV11-2 and TRBJ1-3, the complete variable domain reads EAGVAQSPRYKIIEKRQSVAFWCNPISGHATLYWYQQILGQGPKLLIQFQNNGVVDDSQLPKDRFSAERLKGVDSTLKIQPAKLEDSAVYLCASSLDPRTVSGNTIYFGEGSWLTVV.

The gene calls are TRBV6-4 and TRBJ1-5; D is uncertain. V was trimmed by 6 bases and J by 2 bases, leaving 11 bases between them. CDR1 and CDR2 from the germline V gene are MRHNA and SNTAGT. The CDR3 runs 14 residues. As DNA, the CDR3 is TGTGCCAGCAGCCCCCAGTCGGGCAATCAGCCCCAGCATTTT. Amino acid sequence: CASSPQSGNQPQHF.

The chain recombines TRBV5-1 with TRBJ1-3, with unresolved D. This CDR3 contains 16 residues. The V end lost 4 bases, the J end lost 3 bases, and 17 bases lay between the germline ends. Germline V gives CDR1 SGHRS, CDR2 YFSETQ. The CDR3 region has the DNA TGCGCCAGCAGCCTAGAGCCGGTAGGGAGTGGAAACACCATATATTTT. Protein product: CASSLEPVGSGNTIYF.

The chain links TRBV6-5 to TRBJ1-2, with 11 bases matching TRBD1. CDR1 and CDR2 from the germline V gene are MNHEY and SVGAGI. V lost 4 bases, J lost 4 bases, and 2 bases stayed unmatched. The CDR3 has 14 residues. The CDR3 region has the DNA TGTGCCAGCAGTTGGACAGGGGGCTTCTATGGCTACACCTTC. Protein: CASSWTGGFYGYTF.

The rearrangement joins TRBV10-3 to TRBJ1-6; D is perhaps TRBD1 (5 bases). Germline V gene data show CDR1 as ENHRY and CDR2 as SYGVKD. V was shortened by 3 bases and J by 10 bases, with 16 bases between the two germline ends. The CDR3 is made up of 15 amino acids. The CDR3 DNA reads as TGTGCCATCAGTGACGAGGTCGGGGGACGGTCACCCCTCCACTTT. Amino acids: CAISDEVGGRSPLHF.

The gene calls are TRBV19 and TRBJ2-7; 9 bases agree with TRBD1. Trimming removed 10 bases from V and 5 bases from J; junction bases left unmatched: 9. In germline, CDR1 is LNHDA, CDR2 SQIVND (reference sequence). The CDR3 length is 13 residues. The CDR3 region is CATAGDRGNEQYF. The CDR3 nucleotides are TGTGCCACCGCTGGAGACAGGGGGAACGAGCAGTACTTC.

V usage is TRBV19 and J usage is TRBJ2-1, with 10 bases identical to TRBD1. The CDR3 loop spans 15 amino acids. The V gene's germline CDR1 is LNHDA and CDR2 SQIVND (reference sequence). V lost 5 bases, J lost 2 bases, and 3 bases stayed unmatched. The CDR3 sequence is CASSATGGTYNEQFF. In nucleotides, the CDR3 is TGTGCCAGTAGTGCGACAGGGGGCACCTACAATGAGCAGTTCTTC.

This clone was seen just once. The V gene is TRBV10-3, the J gene TRBJ2-1, with 13 nucleotides matching TRBD2. Germline CDR1 is ENHRY and CDR2 is SYGVKD. The CDR3 length is 20 residues. V lost 1 base and J lost 6; bases outside the gene matches: 15. The CDR3 here is CAISELAPGLAGPLFNEQFF. The CDR3, as DNA: TGTGCCATCAGTGAGTTAGCTCCGGGACTAGCGGGGCCGCTTTTCAATGAGCAGTTCTTC.

The chain is built from TRBV7-9 and TRBJ1-5; 7 bases line up with TRBD1. Germline V gene data show CDR1 as SEHNR and CDR2 as FQNEAQ (reference sequence). The CDR3 totals 16 residues. Germline trimming cut 3 bases from V and 0 bases from J; bases unmatched to any gene: 5. CDR3 region: CASSLEGDSSNQPQHF. CDR3 bases: TGTGCCAGCAGCTTGGAGGGGGACAGTAGCAATCAGCCCCAGCATTTT.

J is TRBJ1-2 and V is TRBV6-5; D is unresolved. Trimming removed 6 bases from V and 4 bases from J, with 9 bases in between. The germline V gene encodes CDR1 MNHEY and CDR2 SVGAGI. This CDR3 is 12 amino acids long. Here the CDR3 DNA reads TGTGCCAGCAGAGGGAATCCCTATGGCTACACCTTC. It yields the protein CASRGNPYGYTF.

The rearrangement joins TRBV2 to TRBJ2-2; D may correspond to TRBD1 or TRBD2 (5 bases each). V was clipped by 6 bases and J by 5 bases, with 19 bases between them. The germline CDR1 and CDR2 sequences are SNHLY and FYNNEI. CDR3 size: 16 residues. The CDR3 spells CASRASSGTQTGELFF. As DNA, the CDR3 is TGTGCCAGCAGGGCGTCTTCCGGGACCCAAACCGGGGAGCTGTTTTTT.

The chain carries TRBV5-1 and TRBJ1-2, with a tentative D call TRBD1 (6 bases). Germline CDR1 is SGHRS and CDR2 is YFSETQ. The CDR3 spans 15 residues. Trimming took off 0 bases at V and 4 bases at J, with 13 bases between the two ends. Here the CDR3 DNA reads TGCGCCAGCAGCTTGGTAGGGGGGAGCGCCTATGGCTACACCTTC. The encoded protein is CASSLVGGSAYGYTF.

The chain recombines TRBV6-5 with TRBJ2-4; D is uncertain. Germline V gene lookup returns CDR1 MNHEY and CDR2 SVGAGI. The ends were cut back, 0 bases at V and 0 bases at J, with 9 bases in the middle. The CDR3 runs 16 residues. The CDR3 sequence: CASSYSARLAKNIQYF. CDR3 coding DNA: TGTGCCAGCAGTTACTCAGCAAGGCTAGCCAAAAACATTCAGTACTTC.

A few counts support this clone. The J gene is TRBJ1-2, the V gene TRBV7-9, with 9 bases that match TRBD1. The CDR3 is 18 residues long. CDR1 and CDR2 (germline): SEHNR, FQNEAQ (reference sequence). V shed 3 bases, J shed 4 bases, and the junction held 15 bases outside the gene matches. DNA of the CDR3: TGTGCCAGCAGCTTCTACCGGGACAGGGCGAGAGGGGGCTATGGCTACACCTTC. Translation gives CASSFYRDRARGGYGYTF.

The chain combines TRBV7-2 with TRBJ2-1, with 10 positions matching TRBD2. CDR3 size: 15 residues. Germline trimming cut 4 bases from V and 7 bases from J; bases unmatched to any gene: 7. Looked up from germline, CDR1 is SGHTA and CDR2 is FQGNSA. Written as DNA, the CDR3 is TGTGCCAGCAGCTCTGGGACTAGCGCCATGAATGAGCAGTTCTTC. As protein: CASSSGTSAMNEQFF.

Here the CDR3 DNA reads TGCGCCAGCAGAAGAACTAGCGGGAGGGGGAATGAGCAGTTCTTC. Translated, it gives CASRRTSGRGNEQFF. The chain combines TRBV5-1 with TRBJ2-1, with 13 positions matching TRBD2. CDR3 size: 15 residues. Per germline, CDR1 SGHRS and CDR2 YFSETQ. The ends lost 5 bases at V and 7 bases at J; junction bases unmatched: 6.

The rearrangement uses TRBV19 and TRBJ1-2; D is possibly TRBD1 (5 bases). The V end lost 8 bases, the J end lost 2 bases, and 18 bases lay between the germline ends. The CDR3 totals 15 residues. Germline-derived CDR1 and CDR2 are LNHDA and SQIVND (reference sequence). Here the CDR3 reads CASDTPGKMNYGYTF. The CDR3 nucleotides are TGTGCCAGTGATACCCCAGGGAAGATGAACTATGGCTACACCTTC.

The chain couples TRBV10-3 to TRBJ1-3; 10 bases line up with TRBD1. V gave up 4 bases and J gave up 4 bases; unmatched junction bases: 4. The CDR3 sequence is 15 residues long. From germline, CDR1 is ENHRY and CDR2 SYGVKD. CDR3 nucleotides: TGTGCCATCAGTGGGGGACAGGGGCCCGGAAACACCATATATTTT. Protein: CAISGGQGPGNTIYF.

The rearrangement links TRBV4-1 to TRBJ1-6, with 10 bases matching TRBD1. CDR3 length: 15 residues. Germline V lookup: CDR1 MGHRA, CDR2 YSYEKL. The V segment lost 4 bases and the J segment 9 bases; nucleotides outside the gene matches: 6. The CDR3 DNA is TGCGCCAGCAGCCCTAGACAGGGGGCGCGTTCACCCCTCCACTTT. Protein product: CASSPRQGARSPLHF.

The V and J genes are TRBV19 and TRBJ1-5, with a weak D call TRBD1 (6 bases). Germline loops: CDR1 LNHDA, CDR2 SQIVND (reference sequence). Trimming left V 0 bases short and J 0 bases short, with 9 bases between. The CDR3 spans 16 residues. The CDR3, as DNA: TGTGCCAGTAGTATAGAAGGACAGAATAGCAATCAGCCCCAGCATTTT. It codes for CASSIEGQNSNQPQHF.

The J gene is TRBJ1-2, the V gene TRBV10-1; D is possibly TRBD1 (5 bases). The CDR3 contains 14 residues. The ends were cut back, 6 bases at V and 4 bases at J, with 15 bases in the middle. In germline, CDR1 is WNHNN, CDR2 SYGVQD (reference sequence). CDR3 sequence (DNA): TGCGCCAGCAGCGCAGTACAGGTTGGCTATGGCTACACCTTC. It translates to CASSAVQVGYGYTF.

V and J are TRBV28 and TRBJ2-7; 8 bases agree with TRBD1. CDR1 MDHEN and CDR2 SYDVKM come from the germline V gene. The CDR3 runs 15 residues. The ends lost 1 base at V and 2 bases at J; junction bases unmatched: 4. The CDR3 coding sequence is TGTGCCAGCAGTTTATTCGGGACAGGAACCTACGAGCAGTACTTC. Protein: CASSLFGTGTYEQYF.

The chain couples TRBV30 to TRBJ2-7; D is ambiguous. The V and J ends lost 0 bases and 6 bases respectively, with 9 bases between them. Germline assignment: CDR1 GTSNPN and CDR2 SVGIG (reference sequence). The CDR3 is 12 residues long. As DNA, the CDR3 is TGTGCCTGGAGTGTCTATACCGCCGAGCAGTACTTC. This encodes CAWSVYTAEQYF.